The entry below gives a single TCR beta chain sequence along with its context. The target antigen is unknown. This may be a read error, as it is one base from a much larger clone. This sample is part of a study of T cells in Graves' hyperthyroidism and ophthalmopathy. Study-wide background: The blood sample was taken at first diagnosis, before treatment began.

Germline V gene data show CDR1 as SGHRS and CDR2 as YFSETQ. The junction had 5 bases not matched to a gene; V was cut back by 4 bases and J by 4 bases. The CDR3 is 14 amino acids. Diagnoses were made from clinical symptoms, serum measures (thyroxine and TRAb), thyroid ultrasound and orbital computed tomography. Study-level findings and limits: In blood, most of the thyroid clonotypes expanded above 0.001 were also present. Ophthalmopathy, which appeared later, was predicted by the model a median about 6.8 months before onset.

RNA transcripts were the template for amplifying TCR beta CDR3 regions. The TCR CDR3 first-round RT-PCR relied on the HTBI primer set. TCRdb itself ran the multiplex PCR reads through MiXCR, one entry per CDR3 protein. The data show 690,000 or so distinct CDR3 sequences, approximately 19% seen once. Material for sequencing was blood. This TCR was sampled from a woman between 50 and 59 years old with Graves' hyperthyroidism that later progressed to Graves' ophthalmopathy. The chain uses TRBV5-1 and TRBJ2-3; 8 bases line up with TRBD1. CDR3 in DNA: TGCGCCAGCAGCGCTGCACAGGGGGCAGATACGCAGTATTTT. Translation gives CASSAAQGADTQYF.